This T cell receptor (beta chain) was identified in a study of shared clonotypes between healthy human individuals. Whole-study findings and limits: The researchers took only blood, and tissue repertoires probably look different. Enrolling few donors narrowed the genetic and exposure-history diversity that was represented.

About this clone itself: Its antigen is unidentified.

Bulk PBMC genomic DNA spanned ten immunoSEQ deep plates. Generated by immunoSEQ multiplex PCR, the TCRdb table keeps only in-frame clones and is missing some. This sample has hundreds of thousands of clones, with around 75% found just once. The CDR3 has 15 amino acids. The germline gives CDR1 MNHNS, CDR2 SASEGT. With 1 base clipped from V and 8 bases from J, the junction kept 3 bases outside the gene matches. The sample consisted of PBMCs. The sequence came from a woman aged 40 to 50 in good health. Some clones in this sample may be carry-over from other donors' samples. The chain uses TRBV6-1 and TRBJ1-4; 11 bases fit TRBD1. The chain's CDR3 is CASSEGGQGAEKLFF. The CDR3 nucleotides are TGTGCCAGCAGTGAAGGCGGACAGGGGGCGGAAAAACTGTTTTTT.